The TCR beta chain described here comes from a study of preoperative IRX-2 immunotherapy in early breast cancer. There are a few counts of this clone. The length of the CDR3 is 15 residues. The germline CDR1 and CDR2 sequences are SNHLY and FYNNEI. V lost 5 bases and J lost 7, with 17 bases in between. The sample's treatment: preoperative locoregional IRX-2 cytokine immunotherapy. Samples came from a phase Ib trial of preoperative locoregional IRX-2 cytokine immunotherapy. Repertoires were generated with immunoSEQ multiplex PCR, while TCRdb's copy carries only in-frame clones and drops some. The sample holds fewer than 25,000 clones; 70% to 90% are singletons and the top ten take around 28%.

The rearrangement joins TRBV2 to TRBJ2-2, with TRBD2 as a possible D gene (5 bases). This material consisted of tumor tissue, taken after IRX-2 immunotherapy. This TCR derives from a human donor with breast cancer. The DNA of the CDR3 is TGTGCCAGCAGTCCACCGAGCGGTTTGAGCGGGGAGCTGTTTTTT. Its protein is CASSPPSGLSGELFF.